The TCR beta chain under discussion was sequenced for a study of T cell clones after liver transplantation. Study details: Liver transplant recipients had immunosuppression withdrawal attempted within 2 years. Tolerant meant at least one year fully off immunosuppression without liver enzymes above twice normal. Blood was drawn pre-transplant, before withdrawal, and after full or failed withdrawal. Study findings and constraints: The donor-reactive repertoire was only partly measurable in a couple of subjects, lacking donor cells.

The repertoire was sequenced with immunoSEQ multiplex PCR; TCRdb's copy has only in-frame clones and lacks some. The sample has about 75,000 clones; around four fifths are singletons. A note on this clone: Antigen specificity is unknown.

The specimen was CD4+ T cells from blood, collected about 50 months after liver transplant. The receptor comes from a human patient who received a liver transplant. Some T cells may be transferred from the graft donor.

CDR3 sequence: CASSEKWGPYEQYF. The DNA for the CDR3 is TGTGCCAGCAGTGAAAAGTGGGGCCCCTACGAGCAGTACTTC. This rearrangement joins TRBV6-1 to TRBJ2-7, with a weak D call TRBD1 (5 bases). V was cut by 2 bases and J by 2 bases, with 10 bases left in between. CDR1 and CDR2 (germline): MNHNS, SASEGT. CDR3 length: 14 amino acids.